The next 19 T cell receptor beta chains were all read from a single sample in a study of T cells in Graves' hyperthyroidism and ophthalmopathy. Template material for amplifying TCR beta CDR3 regions consisted of RNA transcripts. TCR CDR3 regions were first amplified by RT-PCR with HTBI primers. TCRdb re-called the multiplex PCR reads with MiXCR, one entry per CDR3 protein. The sample includes about 420,000 distinct CDR3 sequences, roughly 15% of them seen just once. Sequenced input: blood. These receptor sequences come from a woman aged 18-29 years with Graves' hyperthyroidism.

This clonotype was detected ten times or more. The CDR3 nucleotides read TGTGCCAGCAGTCCCGTTATCTGGGGAGCTAACACCGGGGAGCTGTTTTTT. This codes for CASSPVIWGANTGELFF. The chain joins TRBV27 to TRBJ2-2; a possible D gene is TRBD2 (5 bases). Deletions cut 5 bases from V and 2 bases from J, with 18 bases between. The CDR3 contains 17 residues. Germline CDR1 reads MNHEY; CDR2 reads SMNVEV (reference sequence).

This clonotype was picked up many times. The rearrangement links TRBV28 to TRBJ2-1; TRBD1 matches at 8 bases. Looked up from germline, CDR1 is MDHEN and CDR2 is SYDVKM. The CDR3 spans 16 residues. V trimming: 6 bases; J trimming: 2 bases; junction bases outside the gene matches: 9. CDR3 sequence reads: CASRVSVRGPYNEQFF. For the CDR3, the DNA is TGTGCCAGCAGGGTGTCGGTCAGGGGGCCCTACAATGAGCAGTTCTTC.

This clonotype was recorded a few times. The V and J genes are TRBV6-2 or TRBV6-3 and TRBJ2-1; 12 bases are a match to TRBD2. The junction had 8 bases not matched to a gene; V was cut back by 4 bases and J by 4 bases. CDR1 MNHEY and CDR2 SVGEGT come from the germline V gene. The CDR3 covers 17 residues. The CDR3 bases are TGTGCCAGCAGTTCGGCCAGAGGGACTAGCGGGTACAATGAGCAGTTCTTC. It translates to CASSSARGTSGYNEQFF.

This clonotype was recorded at least ten times. Compared with germline, one end of the junction differs, possibly owing to a read error. The chain joins TRBV12-3 or TRBV12-4 to TRBJ1-1; TRBD1 is a possible D gene (6 bases). This CDR3 is 13 amino acids long. The CDR3 loop is CASASQGYTETFF. The CDR3 DNA is TGTGCCAGCGCTTCACAGGGTTACACTGAAACTTTCTTT.

This chain connects TRBV7-9 to TRBJ1-3; unclear D gene. Per germline, CDR1 SEHNR and CDR2 FQNEAQ (reference sequence). The CDR3 is 15 residues long. Trimming left V 5 bases short and J 0 bases short, with 11 bases between. The CDR3 DNA reads TGTGCCAGCAGCCTTAGCGGTTCCTCTGGAAACACCATATATTTT. Translating it yields CASSLSGSSGNTIYF.

In this sample, this clonotype turned up many times. The chain carries TRBV12-3 or TRBV12-4 and TRBJ2-5; a weak D match, TRBD1 (6 bases). The V and J ends lost 2 bases and 2 bases respectively, with 6 bases between them. This CDR3 region has 13 residues. For the CDR3, the DNA is TGTGCCAGCAGTTTACAGGGGCAAGAGACCCAGTACTTC. Encoded protein: CASSLQGQETQYF.

CDR3 in DNA: TGTGCCAGCAAGGCCGCGGGGGCGCTCGGAAACACCATATATTTT. It specifies CASKAAGALGNTIYF. The chain carries TRBV6-1 and TRBJ1-3, with TRBD1 as a possible D gene (6 bases). Germline V gene data show CDR1 as MNHNS and CDR2 as SASEGT. This CDR3 is 15 amino acids long. V was cut by 7 bases and J by 4 bases, with 17 bases left in between.

The rearrangement uses TRBV6-6 and TRBJ2-3; 10 bases fit TRBD2. This CDR3 has 16 residues. V shed 2 bases and J 1 base; nucleotides not matched to a gene: 3. The V gene's germline CDR1 is MNHNY and CDR2 SVGAGI (reference sequence). CDR3 sequence (DNA): TGTGCCAGCAGTTACCTCACTAGCGGGGGCACAGATACGCAGTATTTT. Translated, it gives CASSYLTSGGTDTQYF.

A single count supports this clonotype. V gene TRBV9 combines with J gene TRBJ2-1; 8 bases agree with TRBD2. With 4 bases clipped from V and 4 bases from J, the junction kept 10 bases outside the gene matches. The CDR3 has 16 residues. The germline CDR1 and CDR2 sequences are SGDLS and YYNGEE. The CDR3 loop reads CASSPGGRGKYNEQFF. CDR3 bases: TGTGCCAGCAGCCCGGGGGGGCGGGGAAAATACAATGAGCAGTTCTTC.

This clonotype has ten or more counts. The chain has TRBV12-3 or TRBV12-4 and TRBJ1-1; D is possibly TRBD1 (6 bases). This CDR3 is built from 14 residues. V was pared by 5 bases and J by 1 base, with 11 bases between. This CDR3 reads CASSEGHANTEAFF. The CDR3 bases are TGTGCCAGCAGTGAGGGACACGCGAACACTGAAGCTTTCTTT.

This clonotype came up many times. The chain carries TRBV28 and TRBJ2-3; 10 positions agree with TRBD1. The CDR3 has 14 amino acids. V shed 9 bases and J 2 bases; nucleotides not matched to a gene: 5. CDR1 is MDHEN and CDR2 is SYDVKM in the germline V gene. For the CDR3, the DNA is TGTGCCAGTCGGGACAGGGGAGTCACAGATACGCAGTATTTT. Its translation: CASRDRGVTDTQYF.

This clonotype was seen more than once but under ten times. This rearrangement joins TRBV6-6 to TRBJ1-2; TRBD1 might be the D (6 bases). The CDR3 runs to 17 residues. V lost 0 bases and J 3 bases, leaving 17 bases between the germline ends. CDR1 and CDR2 (germline): MNHNY, SVGAGI (reference sequence). The CDR3 sequence is CASSYSRRGGHDYGYTF. For the CDR3, the DNA is TGTGCCAGCAGTTACTCGAGACGCGGGGGGCACGACTATGGCTACACCTTC.

The chain uses TRBV5-1 and TRBJ2-1; 7 bases map to TRBD2. The CDR3 contains 15 residues. CDR1 is SGHRS and CDR2 is YFSETQ in the germline V gene. V dropped 0 bases and J dropped 10; count of bases not matched to a gene: 10. CDR3 amino acids: CASSLGTSSHREQFF. The CDR3 DNA reads as TGCGCCAGCAGCTTGGGGACTAGTTCCCACAGAGAGCAGTTCTTC.

This clonotype appeared many times. The J gene is TRBJ1-2, the V gene TRBV20-1; 12 nucleotides align to TRBD1. Looked up from germline, CDR1 is DFQATT and CDR2 is SNEGSKA (reference sequence). This CDR3 has 16 amino acids. The DNA for the CDR3 is TGCAGGGCGGCCGGGACAGGGGGCGAATCCTCCTATGGCTACACCTTC. Residues: CRAAGTGGESSYGYTF.

This chain joins TRBV6-2 or TRBV6-3 and TRBJ1-4; D not resolved. The germline gives CDR1 MNHEY, CDR2 SVGEGT. This CDR3 is 15 amino acids long. V was shortened by 6 bases and J by 3 bases, with 14 bases between the two germline ends. CDR3 nucleotide sequence: TGTGCCAGCAGCCCTCTCAGTCGGTCTAATGAAAAACTGTTTTTT. Its translation is CASSPLSRSNEKLFF.

This clonotype appeared many times. The chain is built from TRBV12-3 or TRBV12-4 and TRBJ2-3; 8 bases fit TRBD2. Trimming at V came to 9 bases and at J to 1 base, leaving 9 bases not matched to a gene. This CDR3 is 15 amino acids long. CDR3 region: CASGNSGEGTDTQYF. The CDR3 coding sequence is TGTGCCAGTGGAAATAGCGGGGAGGGCACAGATACGCAGTATTTT.

This clonotype was recorded many times. The V call is TRBV27, the J call TRBJ2-3; TRBD2 matches 7 bases. Germline-derived CDR1 and CDR2 are MNHEY and SMNVEV (reference sequence). The CDR3 runs to 16 residues. The V segment lost 2 bases and the J segment 4 bases; nucleotides outside the gene matches: 9. The CDR3 nucleotides read TGTGCCAGCAGTTTAAGTGCGGGAGTTGGCCCAGATACGCAGTATTTT. It translates to CASSLSAGVGPDTQYF.

The chain employs TRBV2 and TRBJ2-1, with 10 bases fitting TRBD2. CDR1 is SNHLY, CDR2 FYNNEI, per germline. There are 13 residues in the CDR3. V gave up 6 bases and J gave up 8 bases; unmatched junction bases: 4. The CDR3 sequence is CASRYTSGDEQFF. The CDR3 nucleotides read TGTGCCAGCAGGTATACTAGCGGGGATGAGCAGTTCTTC.

This clonotype was detected many times. CDR3 residues: CASSLGREGYTF. The CDR3 DNA follows: TGTGCCAGCAGTTTAGGGCGGGAGGGCTACACCTTC. The rearrangement links TRBV12-3 or TRBV12-4 to TRBJ1-2; D is uncertain. V was pared by 1 base and J by 8 bases, with 8 bases between. This CDR3 region has 12 residues.